The 32 T cell receptor beta chains listed next were all sequenced from one sample in a study of blood T cell repertoires in COVID-19. Data came from immunoSEQ multiplex PCR; TCRdb stores just in-frame clones and leaves some out. The sample holds 310,000 or so clones, 75% to 90% seen once. Material for sequencing was peripheral blood. The receptors originated from a woman aged 25 to 39 who had recovered from COVID-19.

The chain joins TRBV27 to TRBJ1-2; maybe TRBD1 (5 bases). Germline CDR1 reads MNHEY; CDR2 reads SMNVEV (reference sequence). The ends were cut back, 3 bases at V and 8 bases at J, with 13 bases in the middle. There are 13 residues in the CDR3. CDR3: CASSFLGPSGYTF. The CDR3 DNA reads TGTGCCAGCAGTTTTTTGGGGCCTTCCGGCTACACCTTC.

This chain joins TRBV19 and TRBJ2-1, with 11 nucleotides matching TRBD2. This CDR3 has 18 amino acids. Germline lookup yields CDR1 LNHDA and CDR2 SQIVND (reference sequence). Trimming cost V 5 bases and J 0 bases; bases outside gene matches: 9. CDR3 protein: CASSLSGTSGNSYNEQFF. DNA of the CDR3: TGTGCCAGTAGTCTCAGTGGGACTAGCGGAAACTCCTACAATGAGCAGTTCTTC. Drawing the rest from reference TRBV19 and TRBJ2-1, the complete variable domain is DGGITQSPKYLFRKEGQNVTLSCEQNLNHDAMYWYRQDPGQGLRLIYYSQIVNDFQKGDIAEGYSVSREKKESFPLTVTSAQKNPTAFYLCASSLSGTSGNSYNEQFFGPGTRLTVL.

This chain uses TRBV2 with TRBJ2-1; a weak D match, TRBD1 (6 bases). Germline V gene sequence: CDR1 SNHLY, CDR2 FYNNEI. CDR3 length: 19 residues. With 5 bases removed from V and 0 bases from J, the gap between germline ends came to 23 bases. For the CDR3, the DNA is TGTGCCAGCAGTCGACCGGGACACGGGAAAGGAAGCTCCTACAATGAGCAGTTCTTC. This sequence encodes CASSRPGHGKGSSYNEQFF. Looking up the rest from reference TRBV2 and TRBJ2-1 gives the full variable domain: EPEVTQTPSHQVTQMGQEVILRCVPISNHLYFYWYRQILGQKVEFLVSFYNNEISEKSEIFDDQFSVERPDGSNFTLKIRSTKLEDSAMYFCASSRPGHGKGSSYNEQFFGPGTRLTVL.

Concerning this clone itself: The same CDR3 also results from other DNA sequences found in this sample. CDR3 protein: CASSLQGAGTEAFF. DNA for the CDR3: TGTGCCAGCAGCCTACAGGGGGCCGGGACTGAAGCTTTCTTT. This chain joins TRBV6-5 and TRBJ1-1; TRBD1 matches 9 bases. V lost 6 bases to trimming and J lost 5 bases; unmatched junction nucleotides: 7. Germline assignment: CDR1 MNHEY and CDR2 SVGAGI. The CDR3 runs 14 residues.

V and J are TRBV7-9 and TRBJ2-3, with D maybe TRBD1 (6 bases). Germline loops: CDR1 SEHNR, CDR2 FQNEAQ (reference sequence). V was cut by 4 bases and J by 7 bases, with 6 bases left in between. The CDR3 runs to 11 residues. CDR3 nucleotide sequence: TGTGCCAGCAGCTGGGACAATACGCAGTATTTT. Translation: CASSWDNTQYF.

The chain is built from TRBV12-5 and TRBJ1-1; D possibly corresponds to TRBD1 (5 bases). Between the trimmed V and J ends, which lost 4 bases and 1 base, there was a span of 13 bases. Germline CDR1 is LGHNT and CDR2 is FRNRAP. CDR3 length equals 15 residues. The CDR3 DNA sequence: TGTGCTAGTGGTTCAATAGGGGCCGCGAACACTGAAGCTTTCTTT. Amino acid sequence: CASGSIGAANTEAFF.

This sequence joins TRBV5-6 and TRBJ2-7, with TRBD2 as a possible D gene (6 bases). In germline, CDR1 is SGHDT, CDR2 YYEEEE. The length of the CDR3 is 14 residues. V was trimmed by 3 bases and J by 2 bases, leaving 12 bases between them. The CDR3 nucleotides read TGTGCCAGCAGCTCCCGGGAGTTCACCTACGAGCAGTACTTC. Encoded protein: CASSSREFTYEQYF.

The V call is TRBV6-5, the J call TRBJ2-2, with TRBD2 matching over 7 bases. There are 15 residues in the CDR3. V dropped 6 bases and J dropped 6; count of bases not matched to a gene: 10. CDR1 is MNHEY, CDR2 SVGAGI, per germline. The CDR3 DNA follows: TGTGCCAGCAGGCCGGGAGGTTTCATCGCCGGGGAGCTGTTTTTT. This codes for CASRPGGFIAGELFF.

The chain recombines TRBV7-9 with TRBJ1-3; tentatively, D is TRBD1 (6 bases). The germline CDR1 and CDR2 sequences are SEHNR and FQNEAQ (reference sequence). The ends were cut back, 5 bases at V and 0 bases at J, with 14 bases in the middle. This CDR3 has 16 amino acids. The CDR3 nucleotides are TGTGCCAGCAGCACGACAGGTCTGAGCTCTGGAAACACCATATATTTT. Translated, it gives CASSTTGLSSGNTIYF.

This chain's CDR3 is CASSTRGSTEAFF. DNA of the CDR3: TGTGCCAGCAGCACCAGGGGGTCCACTGAAGCTTTCTTT. The rearrangement uses TRBV12-3 or TRBV12-4 and TRBJ1-1; 7 nucleotides match TRBD1. The V gene end was trimmed by 6 bases and the J gene end by 4 bases; junction bases not matched to a gene: 5. The CDR3 has 13 amino acids.

The V and J genes are TRBV19 and TRBJ2-6; D possibly corresponds to TRBD1 (6 bases). This CDR3 spans 15 amino acids. Looked up from germline, CDR1 is LNHDA and CDR2 is SQIVND (reference sequence). V was clipped by 6 bases and J by 3 bases, with 12 bases between them. CDR3 amino acids: CASRRQAFGANVLTF. The CDR3 DNA sequence: TGTGCCAGTAGACGACAGGCATTTGGGGCCAACGTCCTGACTTTC.

V is TRBV9 and J is TRBJ2-1, with D possibly matching TRBD2 (6 bases). Trimming left V 0 bases short and J 3 bases short, with 16 bases between. The germline CDR1 and CDR2 sequences are SGDLS and YYNGEE. The CDR3 sequence is 17 residues long. CDR3 residues: CASSVEGIGGYYNEQFF. The CDR3 DNA follows: TGTGCCAGCAGCGTAGAGGGTATTGGGGGGTACTACAATGAGCAGTTCTTC.

This clone was observed a few times. The chain links TRBV6-5 to TRBJ1-1, with 7 positions matching TRBD1. The CDR3 consists of 15 residues. CDR1 and CDR2 (germline): MNHEY, SVGAGI. The V gene end was trimmed by 4 bases and the J gene end by 2 bases; junction bases not matched to a gene: 7. The CDR3 spells CASSLTGPDNTEAFF. In DNA form, the CDR3 reads TGTGCCAGCAGTTTGACAGGGCCCGATAACACTGAAGCTTTCTTT.

The chain carries TRBV10-3 and TRBJ2-7; possible D gene TRBD1, 5 bases. Germline CDR1 ENHRY, CDR2 SYGVKD. The V gene lost 0 bases and the J gene lost 3 bases, with 6 bases spanning the gap. This CDR3 region has 13 residues. For the CDR3, the DNA is TGTGCCATCAGTGAGTCTAGGGGCTACGAGCAGTACTTC. It codes for CAISESRGYEQYF.

The CDR3 bases are TGTGCCAGCAGCATGGGACTAGCGGTGAGAGAGACCCAGTACTTC. Amino acids: CASSMGLAVRETQYF. The chain joins TRBV5-4 to TRBJ2-5; 11 bases are shared with TRBD2. CDR1 is SGHNT and CDR2 is YYREEE in the germline V gene (reference sequence). CDR3 length: 15 amino acids. The trim removed 4 bases at V and 4 bases at J, leaving 6 bases unmatched. The variable domain in full, with the rest retrieved from reference TRBV5-4 and TRBJ2-5, is ETGVTQSPTHLIKTRGQQVTLRCSSQSGHNTVSWYQQALGQGPQFIFQYYREEENGRGNFPPRFSGLQFPNYSSELNVNALELDDSALYLCASSMGLAVRETQYFGPGTRLLVL.

V usage is TRBV7-2 and J usage is TRBJ2-5; TRBD2 aligns across 11 bases. Per the germline V gene, CDR1 is SGHTA and CDR2 is FQGNSA. This CDR3 has 15 residues. V lost 5 bases and J lost 3; bases outside the gene matches: 5. As DNA, the CDR3 is TGTGCCAGCAGCCCACTGGGACTAGCGGAAGAGACCCAGTACTTC. It codes for CASSPLGLAEETQYF.

The rearrangement joins TRBV24-1 to TRBJ2-1, with 10 bases matching TRBD2. Germline trimming cut 4 bases from V and 4 bases from J; bases unmatched to any gene: 3. The V gene's germline CDR1 is KGHDR and CDR2 SFDVKD. The CDR3 extends over 15 amino acids. The CDR3 sequence: CATSDWTSGYNEQFF. The CDR3 DNA reads TGTGCCACCAGTGACTGGACTAGCGGTTACAATGAGCAGTTCTTC.

The chain is built from TRBV11-3 and TRBJ2-7; perhaps TRBD1 as D (5 bases). Trimming stripped 2 bases from V and 4 bases from J, with 15 bases between. In germline, CDR1 is SGHNT, CDR2 YENEEA. The length of the CDR3 is 15 residues. Written as DNA, the CDR3 is TGTGCCAGCAGCTTAACCGCGGACAATCCATACGAGCAGTACTTC. Protein product: CASSLTADNPYEQYF.

The chain joins TRBV2 to TRBJ2-2; D is perhaps TRBD2 (5 bases). In germline, CDR1 is SNHLY, CDR2 FYNNEI. The V and J ends lost 5 bases and 4 bases respectively, with 14 bases between them. This CDR3 has 15 amino acids. The chain's CDR3 is CASSTSRVLTGELFF. In DNA, the CDR3 is TGTGCCAGCAGTACCTCGAGGGTTCTCACCGGGGAGCTGTTTTTT.

The J gene is TRBJ2-1, the V gene TRBV14; 7 bases align to TRBD2. The CDR3 extends over 18 amino acids. The V segment lost 1 base and the J segment 4 bases; nucleotides outside the gene matches: 13. Per the germline V gene, CDR1 is SGHDN and CDR2 is FVKESK. This CDR3 reads CASSQVSLAVLGYNEQFF. DNA of the CDR3: TGTGCCAGCAGCCAAGTTTCGCTAGCGGTCCTGGGGTACAATGAGCAGTTCTTC.

The rearrangement uses TRBV5-6 and TRBJ2-7, with D perhaps matching TRBD2 (6 bases). Germline assignment: CDR1 SGHDT and CDR2 YYEEEE. V was pared by 0 bases and J by 0 bases, with 13 bases between. This CDR3 region has 16 residues. The CDR3 sequence: CASSLGEGGPSYEQYF. Here the CDR3 DNA reads TGTGCCAGCAGCTTGGGAGAGGGAGGCCCCTCCTACGAGCAGTACTTC.

The genes are TRBV5-1 and TRBJ2-2, with D tentatively TRBD1 (6 bases). This CDR3 has 17 residues. Germline V CDR1 and CDR2: SGHRS, YFSETQ. Deletions cut 3 bases from V and 0 bases from J, with 15 bases between. This CDR3 reads CASSSGAHLTNTGELFF. CDR3 bases: TGCGCCAGCAGCTCAGGGGCTCACTTGACGAACACCGGGGAGCTGTTTTTT.

The CDR3 loop is CASGGTLSTDTQYF. Here the CDR3 DNA reads TGCGCCAGCGGGGGGACTCTAAGCACAGATACGCAGTATTTT. V gene TRBV5-1 combines with J gene TRBJ2-3; maybe TRBD2 (6 bases). Germline loops: CDR1 SGHRS, CDR2 YFSETQ. The V end was cut by 7 bases, the J end by 0 bases, with 12 bases between. This CDR3 spans 14 amino acids.

The CDR3 DNA reads TGTGCCAGCAGTGAACAAGCGGGTCTCACAGATACGCAGTATTTT. It encodes CASSEQAGLTDTQYF. The chain joins TRBV2 to TRBJ2-3; a possible D gene is TRBD2 (6 bases). V was pared by 2 bases and J by 2 bases, with 11 bases between. The germline V gene encodes CDR1 SNHLY and CDR2 FYNNEI. The length of the CDR3 is 15 residues.

This chain joins TRBV7-2 and TRBJ1-2; D is ambiguous. V was pared by 5 bases and J by 1 base, with 14 bases between. CDR3 size: 15 residues. Looked up from germline, CDR1 is SGHTA and CDR2 is FQGNSA. CDR3: CASSPPFLLNYGYTF. The CDR3 nucleotides read TGTGCCAGCAGCCCCCCTTTTCTACTTAACTATGGCTACACCTTC.

Only one count was recorded for this clone. The V call is TRBV12-3 or TRBV12-4, the J call TRBJ1-5; D is undetermined. The CDR3 is 13 amino acids. The V end lost 4 bases, the J end lost 5 bases, and 9 bases lay between the germline ends. The CDR3, as DNA: TGTGCCAGCAGTTCTGACACATATCAGCCCCAGCATTTT. It specifies CASSSDTYQPQHF.

The V and J genes are TRBV3-1 (or the pseudogene TRBV3-2) and TRBJ2-1; D is possibly TRBD1 (6 bases). V shed 2 bases and J shed 9 bases, with 17 bases lying between them. The V gene's germline CDR1 is LGHDT and CDR2 YNNKEL (reference sequence). The CDR3 extends over 15 amino acids. CDR3 coding DNA: TGTGCCAGCAGCCAATTCCAAGGGGGAATCGGTGAGCAGTTCTTC. It translates to CASSQFQGGIGEQFF.

CDR3 region: CASSEGQATDTQYF. CDR3 bases: TGTGCCAGCAGTGAAGGCCAGGCGACAGATACGCAGTATTTT. The chain recombines TRBV6-1 with TRBJ2-3; D ambiguous. Per the germline V gene, CDR1 is MNHNS and CDR2 is SASEGT. The CDR3 consists of 14 residues. Trimming removed 1 base at V and 3 bases at J, with 8 bases between.

The rearrangement links TRBV19 to TRBJ2-2; D call uncertain. Trimming shortened V by 8 bases and J by 6 bases, and 10 bases separated the two germline ends. Germline V gene data show CDR1 as LNHDA and CDR2 as SQIVND (reference sequence). The CDR3 totals 12 residues. The CDR3 DNA follows: TGTGCCAGTGAAGCTACGGCCGGGGAGCTGTTTTTT. This encodes CASEATAGELFF. The full variable domain, with the rest looked up from reference TRBV19 and TRBJ2-2, is DGGITQSPKYLFRKEGQNVTLSCEQNLNHDAMYWYRQDPGQGLRLIYYSQIVNDFQKGDIAEGYSVSREKKESFPLTVTSAQKNPTAFYLCASEATAGELFFGEGSRLTVL.

The rearrangement joins TRBV15 to TRBJ2-5, with D perhaps matching TRBD1 (6 bases). Trimming took 4 bases from V and 2 from J, leaving 8 bases between them. This CDR3 has 13 residues. Germline V lookup: CDR1 LNHNV, CDR2 YYDKDF (reference sequence). The CDR3 region has the DNA TGTGCCACCAGCATGACAGGTCAAGAGACCCAGTACTTC. This translates into CATSMTGQETQYF.

This clone is a singleton in its sample. This chain connects TRBV7-9 to TRBJ1-6; 7 positions match TRBD1. The CDR3 sequence is 16 residues long. The V gene end was trimmed by 4 bases and the J gene end by 5 bases; junction bases not matched to a gene: 8. Looked up from germline, CDR1 is SEHNR and CDR2 is FQNEAQ (reference sequence). The DNA of the CDR3 is TGTGCCAGCAGCTCCAAGACAGGGACGGATAATTCACCCCTCCACTTT. Its protein product is CASSSKTGTDNSPLHF. The full variable domain, completed using reference TRBV7-9 and TRBJ1-6, is DTGVSQNPRHKITKRGQNVTFRCDPISEHNRLYWYRQTLGQGPEFLTYFQNEAQLEKSRLLSDRFSAERPKGSFSTLEIQRTEQGDSAMYLCASSSKTGTDNSPLHFGNGTRLTVT.

The chain uses TRBV28 and TRBJ2-6; 10 positions agree with TRBD1. CDR3 length: 16 amino acids. The V gene end was trimmed by 8 bases and the J gene end by 4 bases; junction bases not matched to a gene: 8. Germline V gene lookup returns CDR1 MDHEN and CDR2 SYDVKM. CDR3 nucleotide sequence: TGTGCCAGCGTAAGGGACAGGGGAGCAGGGGCCAACGTCCTGACTTTC. Its protein product is CASVRDRGAGANVLTF.